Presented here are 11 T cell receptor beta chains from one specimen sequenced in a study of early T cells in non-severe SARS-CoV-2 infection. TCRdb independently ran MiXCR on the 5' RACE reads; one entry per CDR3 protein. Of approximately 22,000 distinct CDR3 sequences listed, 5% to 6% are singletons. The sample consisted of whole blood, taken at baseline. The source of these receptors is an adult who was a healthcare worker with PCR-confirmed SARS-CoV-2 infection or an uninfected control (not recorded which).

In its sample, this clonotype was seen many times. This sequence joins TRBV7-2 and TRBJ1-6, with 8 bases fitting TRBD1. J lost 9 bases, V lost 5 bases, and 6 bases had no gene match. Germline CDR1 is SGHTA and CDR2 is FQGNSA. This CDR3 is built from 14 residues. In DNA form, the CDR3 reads TGTGCCAGCAGCCAGGACAGGGTAATTTCACCCCTCCACTTT. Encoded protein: CASSQDRVISPLHF.

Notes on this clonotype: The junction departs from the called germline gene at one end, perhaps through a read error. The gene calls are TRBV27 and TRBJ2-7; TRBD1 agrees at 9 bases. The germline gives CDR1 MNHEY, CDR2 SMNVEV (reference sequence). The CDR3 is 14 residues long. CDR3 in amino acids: CTSTSRDRVGEQYF. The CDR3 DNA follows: TGTACCAGCACCTCAAGGGACAGGGTAGGGGAGCAGTACTTC.

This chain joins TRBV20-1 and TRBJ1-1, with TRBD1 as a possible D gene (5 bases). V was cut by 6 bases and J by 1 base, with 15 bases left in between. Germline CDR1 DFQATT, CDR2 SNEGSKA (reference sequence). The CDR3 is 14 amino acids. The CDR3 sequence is CSADHRLPNTEAFF. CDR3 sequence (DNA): TGCAGTGCGGATCACAGGCTCCCGAACACTGAAGCTTTCTTT.

The CDR3, as DNA: TGTGCCAGCTCAACCAATGGGGGGGAGAACACTGAAGCTTTCTTT. Protein sequence: CASSTNGGENTEAFF. The V call is TRBV18, the J call TRBJ1-1, with D possibly TRBD1 on 5 matching bases. Trimming pared 5 bases from V and 1 base from J, leaving 14 bases between. The CDR3 covers 15 residues. The V gene's germline CDR1 is KGHSH and CDR2 LQKENI.

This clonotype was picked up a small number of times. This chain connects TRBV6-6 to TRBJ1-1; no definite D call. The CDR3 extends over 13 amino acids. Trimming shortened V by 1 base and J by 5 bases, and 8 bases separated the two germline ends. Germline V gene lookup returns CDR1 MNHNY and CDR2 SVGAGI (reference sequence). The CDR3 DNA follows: TGTGCCAGCAGTTACTTGGGTAGGACTGAAGCTTTCTTT. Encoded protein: CASSYLGRTEAFF.

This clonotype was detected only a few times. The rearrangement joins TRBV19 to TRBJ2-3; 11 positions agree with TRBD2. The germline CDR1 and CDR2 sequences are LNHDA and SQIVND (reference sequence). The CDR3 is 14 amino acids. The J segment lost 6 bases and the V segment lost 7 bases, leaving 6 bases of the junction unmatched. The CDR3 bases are TGTGCCAGTACTCGACTAGCGGGGACCGATACGCAGTATTTT. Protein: CASTRLAGTDTQYF.

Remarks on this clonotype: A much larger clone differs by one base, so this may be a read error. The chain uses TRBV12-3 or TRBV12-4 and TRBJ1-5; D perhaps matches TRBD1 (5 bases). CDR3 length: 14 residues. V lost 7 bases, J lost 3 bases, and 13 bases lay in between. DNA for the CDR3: TGTGCCAGCAACGTGGGGGGTGACAATCAGCCCCAGCATTTT. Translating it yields CASNVGGDNQPQHF.

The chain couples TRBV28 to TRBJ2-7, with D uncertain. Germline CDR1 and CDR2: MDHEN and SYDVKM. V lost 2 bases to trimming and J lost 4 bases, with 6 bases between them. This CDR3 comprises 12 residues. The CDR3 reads CASSLLGYEQYF. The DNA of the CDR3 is TGTGCCAGCAGTTTACTGGGATACGAGCAGTACTTC.

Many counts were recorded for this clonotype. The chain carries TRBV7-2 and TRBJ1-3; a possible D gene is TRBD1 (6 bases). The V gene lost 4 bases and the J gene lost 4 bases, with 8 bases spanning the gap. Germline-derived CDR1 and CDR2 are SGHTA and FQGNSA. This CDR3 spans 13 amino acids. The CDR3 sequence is CASSSDRGNTIYF. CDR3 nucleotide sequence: TGTGCCAGCAGCTCGGACAGAGGAAACACCATATATTTT.

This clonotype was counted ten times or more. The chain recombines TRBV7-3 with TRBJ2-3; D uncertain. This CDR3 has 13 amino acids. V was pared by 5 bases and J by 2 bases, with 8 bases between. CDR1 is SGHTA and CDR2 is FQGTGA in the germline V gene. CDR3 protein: CASSPRNTDTQYF. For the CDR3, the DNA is TGTGCCAGCAGCCCTAGAAACACAGATACGCAGTATTTT. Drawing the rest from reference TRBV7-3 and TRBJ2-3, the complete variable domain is GAGVSQTPSNKVTEKGKYVELRCDPISGHTALYWYRQSLGQGPEFLIYFQGTGAADDSGLPNDRFFAVRPEGSVSTLKIQRTERGDSAVYLCASSPRNTDTQYFGPGTRLTVL.

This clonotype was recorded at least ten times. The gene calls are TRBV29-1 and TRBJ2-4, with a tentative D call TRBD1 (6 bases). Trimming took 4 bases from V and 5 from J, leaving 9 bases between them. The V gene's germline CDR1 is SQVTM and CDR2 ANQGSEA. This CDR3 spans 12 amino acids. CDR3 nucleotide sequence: TGCAGCGTTGCAGGGGCCCAAAACATTCAGTACTTC. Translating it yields CSVAGAQNIQYF.